The 25 T cell receptor beta chains in this list originate from one sample, sequenced in a study of blood T cell repertoires in COVID-19. Only in-frame clones appear in the TCRdb table, and some are missing; sequencing was by immunoSEQ multiplex PCR. The data hold about 270,000 clones, with about 90% observed a single time. Sequencing used PBMCs or T cells enriched from blood (not recorded which). The receptor source for this set is a woman in her thirties with acute COVID-19.

J is TRBJ2-1 and V is TRBV4-2; 10 bases fit TRBD1. The CDR3 has 20 amino acids. Germline loops: CDR1 LGHNA, CDR2 YNFKEQ. The trim removed 0 bases at V and 6 bases at J, leaving 17 bases unmatched. The CDR3 DNA reads as TGTGCCAGCAGCCAAGAAGTAGGGGTGGGGCGACAGGGGGCACTCAATGAGCAGTTCTTC. It encodes CASSQEVGVGRQGALNEQFF.

The chain combines TRBV29-1 with TRBJ2-1, with 7 bases identical to TRBD1. With V trimmed by 3 bases and J by 5 bases, 4 bases remained unmatched. The CDR3 consists of 13 residues. The germline CDR1 and CDR2 sequences are SQVTM and ANQGSEA. The CDR3 here is CSVDRQGDNEQFF. The DNA for the CDR3 is TGCAGCGTTGACCGGCAGGGGGACAATGAGCAGTTCTTC.

V and J are TRBV12-3 or TRBV12-4 and TRBJ2-7; possibly TRBD1 for D (5 bases). This CDR3 has 13 amino acids. V lost 5 bases and J lost 2, with 10 bases in between. CDR3 DNA sequence: TGTGCCAGCAGTCCGGACATTCCCTACGAGCAGTACTTC. This sequence encodes CASSPDIPYEQYF.

The chain combines TRBV11-2 with TRBJ2-3; tentatively, D is TRBD2 (5 bases). The CDR3 runs to 11 residues. The V and J ends lost 7 bases and 5 bases respectively, with 7 bases between them. Per the germline V gene, CDR1 is SGHAT and CDR2 is FQNNGV. The CDR3 region is CASTGGDTQYF. In DNA form, the CDR3 reads TGTGCCAGCACCGGAGGAGATACGCAGTATTTT.

The CDR3 spells CASSVDPNPGTEAFF. CDR3 in DNA: TGTGCCAGCAGCGTAGACCCCAATCCGGGCACTGAAGCTTTCTTT. The chain joins TRBV9 to TRBJ1-1, with D unresolved. V was pared by 0 bases and J by 4 bases, with 13 bases between. The germline V gene encodes CDR1 SGDLS and CDR2 YYNGEE. The CDR3 length is 15 residues.

The J gene is TRBJ1-2, the V gene TRBV16, with TRBD1 matching 7 bases. CDR1 KGHSY and CDR2 FQNENV come from the germline V gene. V was clipped by 4 bases and J by 1 base; unmatched bases: 6. This CDR3 contains 15 residues. As DNA, the CDR3 is TGTGCCAGCAGCCGCCCGGGACAGAATAACTATGGCTACACCTTC. The encoded protein is CASSRPGQNNYGYTF.

The chain carries TRBV28 and TRBJ1-1; D is ambiguous. This CDR3 is 14 amino acids long. Germline V gene lookup returns CDR1 MDHEN and CDR2 SYDVKM. The V end was cut by 6 bases, the J end by 4 bases, with 15 bases between. In nucleotides, the CDR3 is TGTGCCAGCAGAAAATCCCCGGGAGGCACTGAAGCTTTCTTT. This gives the protein CASRKSPGGTEAFF.

The J gene is TRBJ1-6, the V gene TRBV7-3; D is perhaps TRBD1 (6 bases). The CDR3 spans 14 residues. Germline V gene lookup returns CDR1 SGHTA and CDR2 FQGTGA. The V gene lost 5 bases and the J gene lost 7 bases, with 12 bases spanning the gap. CDR3 residues: CASSHGQSNSPLHF. The CDR3 DNA is TGTGCCAGCAGCCATGGACAGAGCAATTCACCCCTCCACTTT.

The CDR3 nucleotides read TGTGCCAGCGGGGGGGGGCCGGTCCCCCTCACCTTC. It codes for CASGGGPVPLTF. The gene calls are TRBV28 and TRBJ1-2, with D perhaps matching TRBD1 (6 bases). CDR3 length equals 12 residues. Deletions cut 8 bases from V and 13 bases from J, with 20 bases between. CDR1 and CDR2 (germline): MDHEN, SYDVKM.

The chain employs TRBV27 and TRBJ1-6; a possible D gene is TRBD1 (6 bases). V gave up 2 bases and J gave up 10 bases, with 9 bases separating them. Germline CDR1 MNHEY, CDR2 SMNVEV (reference sequence). This CDR3 has 13 residues. The CDR3 region is CASSLNRDSPLHF. CDR3 nucleotide sequence: TGTGCCAGCAGTTTAAACAGGGACTCACCCCTCCACTTT.

The V call is TRBV18, the J call TRBJ1-4, with TRBD1 as a possible D gene (5 bases). With 2 bases removed from V and 3 bases from J, the gap between germline ends came to 7 bases. The CDR3 contains 14 residues. CDR1 and CDR2 (germline): KGHSH, LQKENI. The CDR3 coding sequence is TGTGCCAGCTCACCAGGGGCGGCTAATGAAAAACTGTTTTTT. Translated: CASSPGAANEKLFF.

This chain links TRBV7-2 with TRBJ2-3; TRBD2 matches 12 bases. CDR3 length: 20 amino acids. From germline, CDR1 is SGHTA and CDR2 FQGNSA. The V gene end was trimmed by 0 bases and the J gene end by 3 bases; junction bases not matched to a gene: 13. DNA of the CDR3: TGTGCCAGCAGCTTAGCGTGGCTAGCGGGAGGGCCCTCTTCAACAGATACGCAGTATTTT. It yields the protein CASSLAWLAGGPSSTDTQYF. Complete variable domain (other parts from reference TRBV7-2 and TRBJ2-3): GAGVSQSPSNKVTEKGKDVELRCDPISGHTALYWYRQSLGQGLEFLIYFQGNSAPDKSGLPSDRFSAERTGGSVSTLTIQRTQQEDSAVYLCASSLAWLAGGPSSTDTQYFGPGTRLTVL.

The chain uses TRBV2 and TRBJ1-6, with a tentative D call TRBD1 (6 bases). The CDR3 consists of 14 residues. Trimming stripped 8 bases from V and 7 bases from J, with 15 bases between. Germline V gives CDR1 SNHLY, CDR2 FYNNEI. The CDR3 bases are TGTGCCAGCCAACAGGGAGTGGGGAATTCACCCCTCCACTTT. It encodes CASQQGVGNSPLHF. The variable domain in full, completed from reference TRBV2 and TRBJ1-6, reads EPEVTQTPSHQVTQMGQEVILRCVPISNHLYFYWYRQILGQKVEFLVSFYNNEISEKSEIFDDQFSVERPDGSNFTLKIRSTKLEDSAMYFCASQQGVGNSPLHFGNGTRLTVT.

This clone was detected once. Other DNA sequences from this sample encode an identical CDR3 as well. The chain combines TRBV19 with TRBJ2-7; TRBD1 aligns across 7 bases. Germline V gene data show CDR1 as LNHDA and CDR2 as SQIVND (reference sequence). This CDR3 spans 14 amino acids. J lost 3 bases, V lost 5 bases, and 7 bases had no gene match. The CDR3 bases are TGTGCCAGTAGTCCACAGACAGGGAGCTACGAGCAGTACTTC. It yields the protein CASSPQTGSYEQYF.

The chain joins TRBV4-2 to TRBJ2-2; 11 positions agree with TRBD2. The length of the CDR3 is 18 residues. Trimming removed 0 bases from V and 6 bases from J; junction bases left unmatched: 9. From germline, CDR1 is LGHNA and CDR2 YNFKEQ. The CDR3 DNA is TGTGCCAGCAGCCAAGATTCATTGGCTAGCGGGAGGCCCGGGGAGCTGTTTTTT. Its protein product is CASSQDSLASGRPGELFF.

The chain couples TRBV18 to TRBJ1-6; D may be TRBD1 (6 bases). This CDR3 has 14 amino acids. The V gene's germline CDR1 is KGHSH and CDR2 LQKENI. Trimming left V 2 bases short and J 4 bases short, with 6 bases between. The CDR3 reads CASSPGQYNSPLHF. The CDR3 DNA follows: TGTGCCAGCTCACCAGGACAGTATAATTCACCCCTCCACTTT. Based on the CDR3 plus reference TRBV18 and TRBJ1-6, the full variable domain is NAGVMQNPRHLVRRRGQEARLRCSPMKGHSHVYWYRQLPEEGLKFMVYLQKENIIDESGMPKERFSAEFPKEGPSILRIQQVVRGDSAAYFCASSPGQYNSPLHFGNGTRLTVT.

This sequence joins TRBV5-1 and TRBJ1-3, with a possible D match to TRBD1 (6 bases). The CDR3 contains 16 residues. The ends were cut back, 5 bases at V and 0 bases at J, with 15 bases in the middle. Germline assignment: CDR1 SGHRS and CDR2 YFSETQ. The CDR3 sequence is CASSRQDVDSGNTIYF. As DNA, the CDR3 is TGCGCCAGCAGTCGACAGGACGTGGACTCTGGAAACACCATATATTTT.

The CDR3 coding sequence is TGTGCCAGCACCCCTCAAGCAGGATCCTACGAGCAGTACTTC. Translation: CASTPQAGSYEQYF. The chain has TRBV28 and TRBJ2-7; no clear D. Germline V gene sequence: CDR1 MDHEN, CDR2 SYDVKM. Deletions cut 7 bases from V and 1 base from J, with 14 bases between. This CDR3 comprises 14 residues. Filled out from reference TRBV28 and TRBJ2-7, the complete variable domain reads DVKVTQSSRYLVKRTGEKVFLECVQDMDHENMFWYRQDPGLGLRLIYFSYDVKMKEKGDIPEGYSVSREKKERFSLILESASTNQTSMYLCASTPQAGSYEQYFGPGTRLTVT.

The rearrangement joins TRBV20-1 to TRBJ1-5; D remains unclear. Between the trimmed V and J ends, which lost 3 bases and 4 bases, there was a span of 13 bases. CDR1 DFQATT and CDR2 SNEGSKA come from the germline V gene (reference sequence). This CDR3 is 14 amino acids long. The CDR3 sequence is CSASTGSFNQPQHF. DNA of the CDR3: TGCAGTGCTAGTACGGGGTCCTTTAATCAGCCCCAGCATTTT.

J is TRBJ1-2 and V is TRBV28, with D unclear. Trimming left V 6 bases short and J 0 bases short, with 14 bases between. Germline-derived CDR1 and CDR2 are MDHEN and SYDVKM. The CDR3 is made up of 15 amino acids. For the CDR3, the DNA is TGTGCCAGCAGCGCCACCTCAGTCACTAACTATGGCTACACCTTC. Its protein is CASSATSVTNYGYTF.

This chain links TRBV6-5 with TRBJ1-2, with TRBD1 as a possible D gene (5 bases). CDR1 MNHEY and CDR2 SVGAGI come from the germline V gene. Trimming left V 6 bases short and J 5 bases short, with 19 bases between. This CDR3 region has 15 residues. Here the CDR3 reads CASRQGVQGGYGYTF. Here the CDR3 DNA reads TGTGCCAGCAGACAAGGAGTTCAGGGAGGATATGGCTACACCTTC.

The genes are TRBV15 and TRBJ2-2, with D possibly TRBD2 on 5 matching bases. CDR3 length: 16 amino acids. CDR1 and CDR2 from the germline V gene are LNHNV and YYDKDF (reference sequence). V lost 0 bases and J lost 5, with 13 bases in between. DNA for the CDR3: TGTGCCACCAGCAGAGATATCGGAGCGGCTACCGGGGAGCTGTTTTTT. It is translated as CATSRDIGAATGELFF.

The V and J genes are TRBV29-1 and TRBJ2-7; 7 bases match TRBD1. This CDR3 is 14 amino acids long. After removal of 6 bases from V and 3 bases from J, the junction contained 11 bases not matched to a gene. Germline CDR1 and CDR2: SQVTM and ANQGSEA. CDR3 sequence: CSVTRPGQSYEQYF. CDR3 DNA: TGCAGCGTCACCCGGCCGGGACAGAGCTACGAGCAGTACTTC.

This chain connects TRBV28 to TRBJ2-1; 7 bases line up with TRBD2. Germline CDR1 and CDR2: MDHEN and SYDVKM. Trimming at V came to 2 bases and at J to 8 bases, leaving 9 bases not matched to a gene. This CDR3 comprises 15 residues. The CDR3 nucleotides read TGTGCCAGCAGTTTAACGCTAGCGGTTTTAGATGAGCAGTTCTTC. Amino acid sequence: CASSLTLAVLDEQFF.

The rearrangement joins TRBV9 to TRBJ2-3; a weak D match, TRBD2 (5 bases). V shed 3 bases and J shed 3 bases, with 14 bases lying between them. This CDR3 spans 15 amino acids. CDR1 SGDLS and CDR2 YYNGEE come from the germline V gene. The CDR3 DNA follows: TGTGCCAGCAGCGCGTGGGAGAGTCGGACAGATACGCAGTATTTT. The encoded protein is CASSAWESRTDTQYF. Drawing the rest from reference TRBV9 and TRBJ2-3, the complete variable domain is DSGVTQTPKHLITATGQRVTLRCSPRSGDLSVYWYQQSLDQGLQFLIQYYNGEERAKGNILERFSAQQFPDLHSELNLSSLELGDSALYFCASSAWESRTDTQYFGPGTRLTVL.